Below, 9 T cell receptor beta chains from the same sample are listed, as sequenced in a study of cytomegalovirus exposure and HLA in healthy donors. Both 60 Vbeta primers and 13 Jbeta primers went into the PCR. The table came from immunoSEQ multiplex PCR; TCRdb's copy has only in-frame clones and leaves some out. Here the sample spans about 76,000 clones, about 66% being singletons. Sequencing was performed on PBMCs. The receptor set was obtained from a man aged 60 to 75 in good health and CMV-seropositive.

The genes are TRBV6-1 and TRBJ1-4, with D unclear. This CDR3 comprises 15 residues. V lost 2 bases and J 7 bases, leaving 14 bases between the germline ends. Germline CDR1 is MNHNS and CDR2 is SASEGT. DNA for the CDR3: TGTGCCAGCAGTGAACGCCGAGGACTTGGTGAAAAACTGTTTTTT. Translated, it gives CASSERRGLGEKLFF.

The chain is built from TRBV29-1 and TRBJ1-2; D is perhaps TRBD1 (5 bases). Trimming pared 5 bases from V and 2 bases from J, leaving 12 bases between. Germline V lookup: CDR1 SQVTM, CDR2 ANQGSEA. This CDR3 has 13 amino acids. CDR3 region: CSVSEGRNYGYTF. The CDR3 region has the DNA TGCAGCGTTTCGGAGGGGCGGAACTATGGCTACACCTTC. Supplemented by reference TRBV29-1 and TRBJ1-2, the full variable domain reads SAVISQKPSRDICQRGTSLTIQCQVDSQVTMMFWYRQQPGQSLTLIATANQGSEATYESGFVIDKFPISRPNLTFSTLTVSNMSPEDSSIYLCSVSEGRNYGYTFGSGTRLTVV.

The CDR3 loop reads CASSLLTGMSNQETQYF. CDR3 in DNA: TGTGCCAGCAGCCTCCTGACAGGAATGTCTAACCAAGAGACCCAGTACTTC. The chain couples TRBV4-2 to TRBJ2-5, with D perhaps TRBD1 (6 bases). CDR1 and CDR2 (germline): LGHNA, YNFKEQ. The CDR3 has 17 residues. The germline V and J ends were trimmed by 4 bases and 0 bases, with 18 bases remaining between them.

The chain is built from TRBV28 and TRBJ1-2; no clear D. This CDR3 comprises 11 residues. Germline V gives CDR1 MDHEN, CDR2 SYDVKM. V was cut by 5 bases and J by 5 bases, with 6 bases left in between. This CDR3 reads CASSADYGYTF. CDR3 nucleotides: TGTGCCAGCAGTGCGGATTATGGCTACACCTTC.

This clone was seen more than once but under ten times. The rearrangement joins TRBV21-1 to TRBJ2-1; whether TRBD1, the table's D call, matches the DNA was not checked. TRBV21-1 is shown as a pseudogene. The CDR3 extends over 17 amino acids. The CDR3 DNA reads as TGTGCCAGCATCTCCTCAAGCCAGGCGTTTACAATATGTGAGCAGTTCTTC. This encodes CASISSSQAFTICEQFF.

V gene TRBV28 combines with J gene TRBJ2-3; no reliable D call. From germline, CDR1 is MDHEN and CDR2 SYDVKM. This CDR3 region has 15 residues. The ends were cut back, 3 bases at V and 0 bases at J, with 10 bases in the middle. CDR3 amino acids: CASSFPLSSTDTQYF. The CDR3 DNA sequence: TGTGCCAGCAGTTTCCCCTTATCCAGCACAGATACGCAGTATTTT.

The chain links TRBV7-6 to TRBJ1-1, with a weak D call TRBD1 (6 bases). Trimming took off 5 bases at V and 7 bases at J, with 8 bases between the two ends. Germline values: CDR1 SGHVS, CDR2 FNYEAQ. This CDR3 has 11 amino acids. Here the CDR3 DNA reads TGTGCCAGCAGCGCAGGGGTTGAAGCTTTCTTT. It specifies CASSAGVEAFF.

The DNA of the CDR3 is TGTGCCAGCAGCTTAGAACTAGCCGACAATGAGCAGTTCTTC. This translates into CASSLELADNEQFF. The chain has TRBV7-6 and TRBJ2-1; D is possibly TRBD2 (6 bases). The CDR3 is made up of 14 amino acids. V lost 1 base and J lost 5, with 9 bases in between. The V gene's germline CDR1 is SGHVS and CDR2 FNYEAQ.

The chain carries TRBV11-3 and TRBJ2-1; D unclear. The CDR3 runs to 16 residues. Between the trimmed V and J ends, which lost 3 bases and 8 bases, there was a span of 20 bases. Germline lookup yields CDR1 SGHNT and CDR2 YENEEA. The CDR3 DNA sequence: TGTGCCAGCAGCTTGGCGTCAGGAAAGAATAAGGATGAGCAGTTCTTC. Amino acid sequence: CASSLASGKNKDEQFF.